This T cell receptor beta chain came from a study of blood T cell repertoires in COVID-19. Study-level information: In each case, the material was cDNA or gDNA derived from T cells, B-cell-depleted T cells, or PBMCs.

Per the authors' pipeline: How many nucleated cells were present was estimated from reference gene primer amplification. Some clones are missing from TCRdb's copy, which holds only in-frame ones; the method was immunoSEQ multiplex PCR. That table gives V, J and clone size, and the DNA gave D and trimming. The profile shows under 300,000 clones, around 86% of them singletons. Germline CDR1 is SGHRS and CDR2 is YFSETQ. The V and J ends lost 5 bases and 0 bases respectively, with 8 bases between them. CDR3 size: 14 residues. This receptor was obtained from a woman aged 60-75 years with active or convalescent COVID-19. This chain links TRBV5-1 with TRBJ2-2; weak D call: TRBD1 (5 bases). Sequenced sample: peripheral blood. The CDR3 protein is CASRTDTNTGELFF. The DNA for the CDR3 is TGCGCCAGCAGGACAGACACGAACACCGGGGAGCTGTTTTTT.